A single T cell receptor beta chain is shown here with its context. Germline CDR1 and CDR2: SGHVS and FNYEAQ. The CDR3 is made up of 12 amino acids. Deletions cut 5 bases from V and 6 bases from J, with 11 bases between. TCRdb keeps only in-frame clones here, not all; method: immunoSEQ multiplex PCR. The sample comprises around 150,000 clones, around 87% of which are singletons, and around 4.5% rests with the top ten. This sample was taken from a study of T cell responses to AZD1222 COVID-19 vaccine. The rearrangement joins TRBV7-6 to TRBJ2-7, with D uncertain. The specimen comprised peripheral blood, sampled 28 days after the second AZD1222 dose. The TCR comes from an adult who received the AZD1222 COVID-19 vaccine. In nucleotides, the CDR3 is TGTGCCAGCAGCCACATGTCGGGCGAGCAGTACTTC. Translating it yields CASSHMSGEQYF.